The T cell receptor beta chain described here comes from a study of cytomegalovirus exposure and HLA in healthy donors (dated by TCRdb to 2016 to 2017). With regard to the full study: An earlier analysis of 587 of the donors reported 250 to 300 Gb of sequence data and 100 million to 120 million unique TCR beta sequences obtained from about 180 million T cells. In a later analysis, previously published TCR beta repertoires from 550 to 750 donors were re-analyzed and high-resolution HLA genotyping was added so that TCR occurrence patterns could be studied. Among about 390 genotyped donors of the cohort, an average of 235,054 unique TCR beta nucleotide sequences were sequenced per donor, about a sixth of them non-productive. The number of donors typed differed by locus, with about 629-630 for A, B, C, DRB1 and DQB1, 522 for DQA1, over 600 for DPA1, and approximately 470 for DPB1. Genome-wide SNP genotypes for about three fifths of the roughly 700 donors were used in a later genetic analysis, which treated that subset as a discovery cohort. The study aimed to test whether cataloging public T cell receptors could reveal signatures of past pathogen exposure. Besides the first cohort of roughly 640 subjects, a separate validation cohort made up of 120 different subjects was used. To decide whether each TCR beta V gene segment behaved as functional or pseudogenic, an earlier analysis of approximately 600 of the donors relied on high-throughput TCR beta sequencing. Rather than using new phenotypic data, the later analysis identified candidate immune exposures from TCR beta sequences and from how often those sequences occurred across donors. An early release covering more than 500 HLA-typed donors comprised approximately 300 gigabases of sequencing data and 85 million or so unique TCR sequences. About five DR-DQ haplotypes were treated as single units for association and clustering because of strong linkage in the cohort. Every discovery cohort repertoire had been produced on one sequencing platform. To predict cytomegalovirus infection status, the study brought together high-throughput TCR immunosequencing, statistical association of individual TCRs with disease status, and machine learning. HLA typing included class I and class II loci at four-digit resolution. The genetic ancestry cluster associated with self-reported Caucasian donors included roughly 84% of the roughly 360 genotyped donors. The study used immunosequencing to profile the T cell repertoires of several hundred subjects and linked those repertoires to cytomegalovirus serostatus. Alongside the repertoire data, information on donor age, sex, ethnicity and CMV serostatus was compiled.

What the research found in general, with its limitations: In a later analysis, TCR association rates were found to vary across HLA loci, with the most associated TCRs seen for DRB1 alleles and the fewest for HLA-C alleles. HLA typing was unavailable for some donors at each locus, so association tests used only the typed subset. Specific HLA alleles were associated with 15,000 to 20,000 TCR beta sequences at a false discovery rate of 0.05 in a later analysis. According to a later genetic analysis, donors in an Asian-associated ancestry cluster had fewer N-insertions in productive TCRs than the approximately 710-donor mean. The sequencing pipeline was judged likely to have produced a cluster of highly shared sequence variants as a technical artifact. An earlier analysis of 450 to 750 of the donors showed that most TCR beta V segments appeared in productive rearrangements either about 87% or about 30% of the time, which broadly matched IMGT annotations. Because the 87-base-pair reads could not distinguish some IMGT-functional V segments, including TRBV6-2 and TRBV6-3, those segments were excluded. The classifier was reported to diagnose cytomegalovirus status with high specificity and sensitivity in both the original and validation cohorts. In a later analysis, HLA-associated TCR beta chains showed more clonal expansion and lower generation probabilities than non-associated chains that were equally common. Correlated functional status among segregating V segments might be attributable to linkage disequilibrium, but an unknown experimental factor could not be ruled out. Most CMV-associated TCR beta chains appeared to be HLA-restricted in a later analysis, and the HLA associations seemed to be driven largely by CMV exposure. Most TCR sequences were observed very rarely across donors, whereas some public TCRs were present in many individuals. For the cohort, immune exposure information was limited to CMV serostatus. The study gave a list of under 200 TCR beta chains associated with cytomegalovirus. In a later genetic analysis, a missense DCLRE1C variant was associated with V-gene and J-gene trimming of TCR beta chains, and the association was replicated in an independent cohort. When HLA alleles, especially DR and DQ, strongly co-occurred, attributing TCR associations to individual alleles was difficult. Roughly uniform sequencing depth across donors was assumed in presence/absence analyses, although this assumption may not hold. This cohort had only TCR beta chains sequenced, and the lack of alpha or paired-chain data limited which features could be detected. Several of the top co-occurrence clusters appeared to be linked to parvovirus B19, influenza, CMV and Epstein-Barr virus, according to a later analysis. The authors suggested that the approach could potentially be generalized to other disease states and immunological phenotypes. In vitro tests confirmed that three of the cytomegalovirus-associated TCR beta chains recognize cytomegalovirus antigens. A further reported finding was that TCR beta sequences accurately predicted the HLA-A and HLA-B alleles for most subjects in the first cohort. About 17 rarely observed V segments, including chromosome 9 orphons, were excluded from the earlier analysis of 550 to 700 of the donors because counts were too low.

The library was made by the immunoSEQ multiplex PCR assay. For the multiplex PCR, a mixture combining 60 forward primers for TCR Vbeta segments and 13 reverse primers for TCR Jbeta segments was used. Amplification of the CDR3 region of rearranged TCR beta genes was performed with a multiplex PCR assay on genomic DNA. The amplified TCR beta libraries were sequenced on the Illumina HiSeq System as 87-base-pair reads. Per the authors' processing: A later analysis tallied around 82 million unique TCR beta chains across the 660 or so repertoires, and roughly 11 million of those chains were shared by two or more donors. To remove PCR and sequencing errors, raw reads were error-corrected and collapsed into unique sequences using a nearest-neighbor algorithm that merged closely related sequences. CDR3 sequences were aligned to IMGT reference sequences to assign V, D and J gene segments. For a sequence to be retained, a match of at least six nucleotides to both a V gene segment and a J gene segment was required. Rearrangements were called productive when the CDR3 lacked stop codons and stayed in frame with V and J; all others were non-productive. CDR3 was defined according to IMGT convention as the region running from the second conserved V-encoded cysteine to the conserved J-encoded phenylalanine. The earlier analysis of 450 to 750 of the donors excluded any sequence lacking an unambiguous match to a single V gene segment. An earlier analysis of just under 600 of the donors called V segments functional above 56.7% productive rearrangements and segregating when the between-donor standard deviation exceeded 5%. A statistical classification framework was built for diagnosing cytomegalovirus status from the catalog of TCR beta chain sequences. In a later analysis, TCR nucleotide sequences were compared against IMGT/GENE-DB human TR gene sequences so that V and J genes could be assigned. A later analysis assigned CDR3 sequences and most-parsimonious VDJ recombination scenarios with the TCRdist pipeline. In a later analysis, each TCR beta chain was defined by its CDR3 amino acid sequence together with its V-gene family, and reads without a unique V-gene family were excluded. To address suspected cross-contamination and a sequencing artifact, a later analysis removed 550 to 750 highly shared, low-generation-probability nucleotide sequences. In a later analysis, a clonal expansion index for each public chain was calculated from normalized within-repertoire ranks of inferred template counts. A later analysis computed generation probabilities with a VDJ recombination model fitted to out-of-frame rearrangements, and checked the results against IGoR. In a later analysis, TCR-TCR, TCR-HLA and TCR-CMV co-occurrence was scored with hypergeometric tests, and a repertoire-size bias correction was applied to TCR pairs. In a later analysis, false discovery rates were estimated by permuting HLA or CMV assignments 20 times. In a later analysis, co-occurring TCRs were grouped using DBSCAN, with TCRdist sequence similarity added in when clustering inside HLA-allele-positive subsets. Co-occurrence clustering excluded repertoires with fewer than 30,000 or more than 120,000 public chains, plus five with anomalous nucleotide sharing. Entries here come from immuneACCESS through TCRdb and include only in-frame sequences with V and J called. Some clones fail to appear in such tables; in the studies checked, an unresolved V gene covers under half of the shortfall, and the cause of the remainder is unknown. V and J calls and clone size are as listed in that table; D and trimming were resolved from the DNA. This sample gives around 130,000 clones in total; 82% of them show up just once. The ten largest clones add up to roughly 1.2% of the sample.

In total, roughly 710 healthy bone marrow donors made up the cohort. At the time of sampling, all cohort members were nominally healthy, though unrecorded immune exposures were likely present. The donor tested CMV seronegative and was one of the 352 seronegative cohort members. A peripheral blood sample was provided by each donor, and peripheral blood mononuclear cells were used for TCR beta sequencing. Genomic DNA was extracted from the blood cell samples with the Qiagen DNeasy Blood Extraction Kit. For CDR1 and CDR2, the germline V gene lists MNHEY and SVGAGI. Trimming takes 0 bases from V and 1 base from J, and the germline ends sit 6 bases apart. There are 15 amino acids in the CDR3, from cysteine to phenylalanine inclusive. Just CDR3 DNA is preserved here, 45 bases in frame from base 1. In the case of this clone: Its antigen is not yet known. No base quality values were provided; no much bigger clone lies one nucleotide off.

The source material was PBMCs. The chain was built from TRBV6-5 and TRBJ2-2, with TRBD1 tentatively as D gene (5 bases match). This clonotype was obtained from a boy aged 5 to 17 in good health and CMV-seronegative. The CDR3 corresponds to CASSYSGQNTGELFF. The DNA sequence follows: TGTGCCAGCAGTTACTCGGGGCAGAACACCGGGGAGCTGTTTTTT.